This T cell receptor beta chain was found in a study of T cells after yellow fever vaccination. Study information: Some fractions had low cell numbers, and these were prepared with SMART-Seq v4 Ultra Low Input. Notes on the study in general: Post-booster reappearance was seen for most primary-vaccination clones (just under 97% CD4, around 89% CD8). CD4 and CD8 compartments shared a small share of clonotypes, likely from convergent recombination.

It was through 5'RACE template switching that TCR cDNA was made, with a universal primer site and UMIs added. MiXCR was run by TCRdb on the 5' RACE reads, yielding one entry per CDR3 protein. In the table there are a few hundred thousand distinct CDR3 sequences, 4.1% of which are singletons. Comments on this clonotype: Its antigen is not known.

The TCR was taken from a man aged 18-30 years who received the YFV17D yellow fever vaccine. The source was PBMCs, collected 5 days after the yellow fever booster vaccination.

This chain's CDR3 is CASSSITGMGELFF. CDR3 bases: TGTGCCAGCAGCTCCATAACAGGGATGGGGGAGCTGTTTTTT. The J gene is TRBJ2-2, the V gene TRBV11-1; maybe TRBD1 (6 bases). Trimming took off 4 bases at V and 8 bases at J, with 14 bases between the two ends. The CDR3 is 14 amino acids. The germline gives CDR1 SGHAT, CDR2 FQDESV (reference sequence).